The present TCR beta chain was sequenced within a study of PD-L1 blockade in urothelial cancer (dated by TCRdb to 2016 to 2017). With regard to the full study: All patients started therapy in about 2014 and received atezolizumab 1,200 mg intravenously every 3 weeks. Whole exome sequencing and RNA sequencing of pretreatment tumors were performed alongside TCR sequencing in the same patients. About 90% of the roughly 30 patients were males with bladder-origin urothelial cancer, and 18 of 29 reported a prior smoking history. Nine patients reached durable clinical benefit, while 20 or so patients did not. The study, an exploratory multi-omic analysis, examined somatic, immune and clinical correlates of response to PD-L1 blockade with atezolizumab in urothelial cancer. An ECOG performance status of 0 or 1 was recorded for the patients, and 0 to 3 prior chemotherapy regimens had been received by the patients. Durable clinical benefit was defined as progression-free survival longer than 6 months, and TCR features were also tested against progression-free and overall survival. TCR sequencing covered pretreatment tumor samples and matched, serially collected peripheral blood taken before and after atezolizumab treatment. A median of around 150,000 T cells and 80,000 or so unique TCRs was obtained from blood samples, and a median clonality of around 0.072 was observed. Pretreatment blood TCR-seq was available for 27 to 30 patients, at least one posttreatment blood collection was obtained for 25 or so patients, and tumor TCR-seq was available for 25 or so patients. Blood samples were analyzed at two time points: 3 weeks after treatment start (second dose) and 6 weeks after treatment start. Points the paper makes about the study in general: Because of the small sample size (n = 29) and the many exploratory analyses performed, the results are intended to be regarded as hypothesis-generating. Among patients with durable benefit, tumor-associated TCR clones showed greater expansion in peripheral blood 3 weeks after treatment started (n = 22, p = 0.022). Improved progression-free and overall survival was found to be associated with pretreatment peripheral blood TCR clonality below the median.

As for this clone: The antigen this receptor binds is unknown. Base qualities are not provided; no much larger clone lies one nucleotide away.

Synthetic TCR analog templates were spiked into each PCR to estimate absolute template abundance from read counts. Using the immunoSEQ assay, TCRbeta CDR3 regions were amplified from genomic DNA with bias-controlled V and J gene primers. Rearranged TCRbeta segments were sequenced at approximately 20X coverage. Under the source paper's analysis protocol: Sequencing errors were corrected by clustering and CDR3s were annotated against IMGT to assign V, D and J genes. Downstream analyses used only productive TCRbeta rearrangements, leaving out any out-of-frame or stop-codon sequences. To compute clonality, Shannon entropy was normalized by the log of the number of unique productive sequences and then subtracted from one. Clones differing between time points or between blood and tumor were identified by Fisher's exact test with Benjamini-Hochberg correction at adjusted p below 0.01. TCRdb carries this immuneACCESS record with in-frame sequences only. Its versions omit some clonotypes, under half of them owing to an unresolved V gene in the studies checked, with the rest unexplained. For V, J and clone size, that table is used; D and trimming come from the DNA. This sample has 85,000 to 95,000 clones in its table, and around 90% of those were observed once. Of the sample, about 1.6% is held by the ten largest clones.

What the time point label conveys for this sample: pretreatment peripheral blood. A total of 29 patients with locally advanced or metastatic urothelial carcinoma, treated at Memorial Sloan Kettering on a trial protocol, made up the cohort. Peripheral blood mononuclear cells were collected from each patient pretreatment and during treatment, giving between 1 and 8 total time points per patient. The Qiagen DNeasy Blood extraction kit was used to purify genomic DNA from total PBMCs and from tumor samples. Collected pretreatment and during treatment, PBMCs were isolated and stored as previously described. Trimming leaves V shorter by 6 bases and J shorter by 9 bases, with the junction holding 9 bases beyond the gene matches. The germline V gene specifies MNHNS as CDR1 and SASEGT as CDR2. Taken from cysteine to phenylalanine, the CDR3 has 14 residues. Only the CDR3 portion is preserved as DNA: 42 bases, with reading frame beginning at the first base.

The material sequenced was PBMCs, taken around atezolizumab (anti-PD-L1) treatment. The chain employs TRBV6-1 and TRBJ2-2, with 8 bases in between that match TRBD1. This clonotype originated in a man aged 55 to 70 with urothelial cancer. The CDR3 loop reads CASRSPGQGRELFF. The DNA is as follows: TGTGCCAGCAGGAGCCCAGGACAGGGTAGGGAGCTGTTTTTT.